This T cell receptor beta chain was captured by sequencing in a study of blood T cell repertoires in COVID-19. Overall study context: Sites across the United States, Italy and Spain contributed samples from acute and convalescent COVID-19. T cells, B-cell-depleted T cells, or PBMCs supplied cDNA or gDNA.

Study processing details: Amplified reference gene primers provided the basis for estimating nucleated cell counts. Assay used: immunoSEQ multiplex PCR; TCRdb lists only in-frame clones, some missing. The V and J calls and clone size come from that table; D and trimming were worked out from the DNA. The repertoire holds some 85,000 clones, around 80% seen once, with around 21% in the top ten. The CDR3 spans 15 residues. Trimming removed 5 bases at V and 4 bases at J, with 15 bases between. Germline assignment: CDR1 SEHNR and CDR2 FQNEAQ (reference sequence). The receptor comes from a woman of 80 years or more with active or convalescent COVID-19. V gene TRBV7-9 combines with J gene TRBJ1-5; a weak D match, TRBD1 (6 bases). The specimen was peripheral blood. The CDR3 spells CASSPGGALNQPQHF. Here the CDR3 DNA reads TGTGCCAGCAGCCCCGGGGGGGCCCTGAATCAGCCCCAGCATTTT.